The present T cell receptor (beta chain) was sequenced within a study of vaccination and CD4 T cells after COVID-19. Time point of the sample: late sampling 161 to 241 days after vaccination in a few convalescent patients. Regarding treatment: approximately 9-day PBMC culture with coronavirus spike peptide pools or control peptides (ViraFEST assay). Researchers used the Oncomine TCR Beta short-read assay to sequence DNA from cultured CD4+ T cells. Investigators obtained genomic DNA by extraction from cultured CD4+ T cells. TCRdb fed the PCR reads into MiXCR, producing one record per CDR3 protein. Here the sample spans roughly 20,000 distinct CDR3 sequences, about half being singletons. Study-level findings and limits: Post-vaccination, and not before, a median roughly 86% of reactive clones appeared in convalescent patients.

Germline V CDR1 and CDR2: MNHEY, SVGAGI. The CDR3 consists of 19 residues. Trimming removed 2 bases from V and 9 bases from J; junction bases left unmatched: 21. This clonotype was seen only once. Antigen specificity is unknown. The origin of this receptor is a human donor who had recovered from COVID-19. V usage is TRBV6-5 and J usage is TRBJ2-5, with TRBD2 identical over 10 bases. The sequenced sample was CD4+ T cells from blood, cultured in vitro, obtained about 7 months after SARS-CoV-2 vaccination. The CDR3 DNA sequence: TGTGCCAGCAGTTACGAAGAGCCTAGCGGGAGTGCCTTCTTGGTGTCCCAGTACTTC. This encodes CASSYEEPSGSAFLVSQYF.